This T cell receptor (beta chain) was identified during a study of cytomegalovirus exposure and HLA in healthy donors. In the study overall: An early data release held around 80 million unique TCRs from HLA-typed donors. Study-level results: TCR association rates varied by HLA locus in a later analysis, with DRB1 highest and HLA-C lowest. According to reports, the classifier identified cytomegalovirus status with high specificity and sensitivity. A further, later analysis showed that HLA-associated TCR beta chains (compared with equally common others) were more clonally expanded.

The PCR was carried out with 60 Vbeta primers and 13 Jbeta primers. Sequencing used immunoSEQ multiplex PCR; TCRdb keeps in-frame clones, though not all of them. The data contain about 190,000 clones, about 87% of them singletons. Points on this clone: Its matching antigen is unknown.

With 0 bases removed from V and 3 bases from J, the gap between germline ends came to 4 bases. CDR3 size: 12 residues. Germline CDR1 and CDR2: SGHKS and YYEKEE (reference sequence). The chain uses TRBV5-5 and TRBJ2-7; D remains unclear. Sequencing was carried out using PBMCs. The sequence was collected from a woman aged 18 to 35 in good health and CMV-seronegative. CDR3: CASSLERYEQYF. The CDR3 DNA follows: TGTGCCAGCAGCTTGGAGCGCTACGAGCAGTACTTC.